This TCR beta chain derives from a study of Ad26.COV2.S vaccination and SARS-CoV-2 variants. Concerning this clone: The antigen remains undetermined.

This sample's treatment: over 15 received Ad26.COV2.S at low or high dose, single or two shots; about five received placebo; per-sample allocation not given. Day 63 after the first vaccine or placebo injection was the time point for sampling. Study-wide results and caveats: Measurement of non-spike TCR breadth gave similar results in vaccine and placebo recipients.

Libraries were prepared by immunoSEQ multiplex PCR; TCRdb keeps only in-frame clonotypes and omits some of them. Of approximately 350,000 clones in the sample, roughly 84% were seen once. Trimming left V 2 bases short and J 7 bases short, with 11 bases between. Germline CDR1 and CDR2: SNHLY and FYNNEI. CDR3 length: 14 residues. The specimen comprised peripheral blood, sampled in a trial of Ad26.COV2.S vaccine versus placebo. V is TRBV2 and J is TRBJ2-2; D unresolved. The source is a person aged 18-60 years who received the Ad26.COV2.S COVID-19 vaccine or a placebo. CDR3 in amino acids: CASSEMQGNGELFF. CDR3 sequence (DNA): TGTGCCAGCAGTGAAATGCAAGGAAACGGGGAGCTGTTTTTT.